A selection of T cell receptor beta chains follows, all from one sample in a study of T cell responses to AZD1222 COVID-19 vaccine. This table comes from immunoSEQ multiplex PCR, and its TCRdb copy is limited to in-frame clones, with some not included. Found here are roughly 180,000 clones, 80% to 90% of them singletons; the top ten hold around 2.9%. The source material was peripheral blood, sampled on day 0 of MenACWY control vaccination. Receptor source: an adult in good health. Each CDR3 is given with its conserved first and last residue. A D gene is named only where the DNA matches it firmly. Size tells how often a clone was seen (once, few, many) or the class of an expanded clone, and some rows leave it out.

D gene: TRBD1; clone size: .; J gene: TRBJ2-7; V gene: TRBV10-1; CDR3 DNA: TGCGCCAGCAGTTACGGACAGGGCTTGATCTACGAGCAGTACTTC; CDR3 protein: CASSYGQGLIYEQYF
D gene: .; clone size: .; J gene: TRBJ2-1; V gene: TRBV20-1; CDR3 DNA: TGCAGTGCTAGTCCGGTGGACCTTGAGCAGTTCTTC; CDR3 protein: CSASPVDLEQFF
D gene: .; clone size: .; J gene: TRBJ2-5; V gene: TRBV5-1; CDR3 DNA: TGCGCCAGCAGCTTGGAACCCCGAGGGGGCCAAGAGACCCAGTACTTC; CDR3 protein: CASSLEPRGGQETQYF
D gene: .; clone size: .; J gene: TRBJ1-1; V gene: TRBV6-6; CDR3 DNA: TGTGCCAGCACCTTCCCTCCAGGCGTGAACACTGAAGCTTTCTTT; CDR3 protein: CASTFPPGVNTEAFF
D gene: .; clone size: few; J gene: TRBJ1-4; V gene: TRBV7-9; CDR3 DNA: TGTGCCAGCAGCTTAGTCTCGGTACAGTGGGATGAAAAACTGTTTTTT; CDR3 protein: CASSLVSVQWDEKLFF
D gene: .; clone size: .; J gene: TRBJ2-5; V gene: TRBV28; CDR3 DNA: TGTGCCAGCAGTTCATCAGGGTTTCAAGAGACCCAGTACTTC; CDR3 protein: CASSSSGFQETQYF
D gene: .; clone size: .; J gene: TRBJ1-6; V gene: TRBV7-9; CDR3 DNA: TGTGCCAGCAGTTACAACGCGGAAGTCAATTCACCCCTCCACTTT; CDR3 protein: CASSYNAEVNSPLHF
D gene: TRBD2; clone size: .; J gene: TRBJ2-5; V gene: TRBV12-3/TRBV12-4; CDR3 DNA: TGTGCCAGCAGTTTTCGGGGGGGAGAGACCCAGTACTTC; CDR3 protein: CASSFRGGETQYF
D gene: TRBD1; clone size: .; J gene: TRBJ2-2; V gene: TRBV14; CDR3 DNA: TGTGCCAGCAGCCAAGACCAGGGGGCGCAGGACACCGGGGAGCTGTTTTTT; CDR3 protein: CASSQDQGAQDTGELFF
D gene: .; clone size: once; J gene: TRBJ1-1; V gene: TRBV2; CDR3 DNA: TGTGCCAGCTCCGGGGCGGACCGGGAAGCTTTCTTT; CDR3 protein: CASSGADREAFF
D gene: .; clone size: .; J gene: TRBJ2-3; V gene: TRBV7-2; CDR3 DNA: TGTGCCAGCAGCTTAGTGGGGGGAGGCACAGATACGCAGTATTTT; CDR3 protein: CASSLVGGGTDTQYF
D gene: TRBD2; clone size: .; J gene: TRBJ2-1; V gene: TRBV5-1; CDR3 DNA: TGCGCCAGCAGCTTAGGTCTAGCGGGACTGAATGAGCAGTTCTTC; CDR3 protein: CASSLGLAGLNEQFF
D gene: .; clone size: .; J gene: TRBJ2-7; V gene: TRBV6-5; CDR3 DNA: TGTGCCAGCGCCCGGAGTCGGGCTGGGGAGCAGTACTTC; CDR3 protein: CASARSRAGEQYF
D gene: TRBD1; clone size: .; J gene: TRBJ1-1; V gene: TRBV6-2/TRBV6-3; CDR3 DNA: TGTGCCAGCAGTCGGGGACAGTTGAACACTGAAGCTTTCTTT; CDR3 protein: CASSRGQLNTEAFF
D gene: .; clone size: few; J gene: TRBJ2-7; V gene: TRBV6-5; CDR3 DNA: TGTGCCAGCAGTTACGACTCGGACTTAACCTACGAGCAGTACTTC; CDR3 protein: CASSYDSDLTYEQYF
D gene: .; clone size: .; J gene: TRBJ1-2; V gene: TRBV28; CDR3 DNA: TGTGCCAGCAGTTTAGTCAGTAACTATGGCTACACCTTC; CDR3 protein: CASSLVSNYGYTF
D gene: .; clone size: .; J gene: TRBJ2-1; V gene: TRBV2; CDR3 DNA: TGTGCCAGCAGTGAACGCGCTTCCTACAATGAGCAGTTCTTC; CDR3 protein: CASSERASYNEQFF
D gene: .; clone size: .; J gene: TRBJ2-2; V gene: TRBV28; CDR3 DNA: TGTGCCAGCAGTTTTCCCAGGGGGAACACCGGGGAGCTGTTTTTT; CDR3 protein: CASSFPRGNTGELFF
D gene: .; clone size: once; J gene: TRBJ2-7; V gene: TRBV5-8; CDR3 DNA: TGTGCCAGCAGCCCCGGGATTCATGCCTTCTACGAGCAGTACTTC; CDR3 protein: CASSPGIHAFYEQYF
D gene: .; clone size: few; J gene: TRBJ1-3; V gene: TRBV13; CDR3 DNA: TGTGCCAGCAGCCTGACCCGGTTTCGGGGCGTCGGGGGGAACACCATATATTTT; CDR3 protein: CASSLTRFRGVGGNTIYF
D gene: .; clone size: .; J gene: TRBJ1-4; V gene: TRBV7-9; CDR3 DNA: TGTGCCAGCAGCTCAGAAAGTTTGGGCGGGCCTAATGAAAAACTGTTTTTT; CDR3 protein: CASSSESLGGPNEKLFF
D gene: TRBD1; clone size: .; J gene: TRBJ1-2; V gene: TRBV9; CDR3 DNA: TGTGCCAGCAGCGTAGGGGGACAGGGGGCCGAATACTATGGCTACACCTTC; CDR3 protein: CASSVGGQGAEYYGYTF
D gene: .; clone size: .; J gene: TRBJ2-5; V gene: TRBV5-4; CDR3 DNA: TGTGCCAGCAGCCAGAGCCAAGAGACCCAGTACTTC; CDR3 protein: CASSQSQETQYF
D gene: .; clone size: .; J gene: TRBJ2-2; V gene: TRBV4-3; CDR3 DNA: TGCGCCAGCAGCCAAGACCGCGGGACCGGGGAGCTGTTTTTT; CDR3 protein: CASSQDRGTGELFF
D gene: .; clone size: few; J gene: TRBJ1-6; V gene: TRBV28; CDR3 DNA: TGTGCCAGCAGCCCGGGCAGGGACACACCCCTCCACTTT; CDR3 protein: CASSPGRDTPLHF